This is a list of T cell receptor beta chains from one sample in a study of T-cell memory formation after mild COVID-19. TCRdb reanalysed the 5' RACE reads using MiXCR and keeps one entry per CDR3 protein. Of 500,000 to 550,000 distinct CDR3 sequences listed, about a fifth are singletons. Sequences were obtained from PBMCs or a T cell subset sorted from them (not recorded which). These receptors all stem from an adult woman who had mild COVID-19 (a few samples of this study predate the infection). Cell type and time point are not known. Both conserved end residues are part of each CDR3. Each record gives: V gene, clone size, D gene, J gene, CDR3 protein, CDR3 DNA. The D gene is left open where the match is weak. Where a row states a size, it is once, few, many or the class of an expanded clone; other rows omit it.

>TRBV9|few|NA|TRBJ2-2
CASSAGGLVGELFF
TGTGCCAGCAGCGCAGGGGGGCTGGTCGGGGAGCTGTTTTTT
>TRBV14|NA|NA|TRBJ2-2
CASSQDWGQVNTGELFF
TGTGCCAGCAGCCAAGATTGGGGCCAGGTGAACACCGGGGAGCTGTTTTTT
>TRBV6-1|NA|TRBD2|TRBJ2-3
CASSSKPGLAGGTQYF
TGTGCCAGCAGTTCCAAACCGGGACTAGCGGGCGGTACGCAGTATTTT
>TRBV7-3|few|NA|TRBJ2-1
CASSLRGRKEQFF
TGTGCCAGCAGCTTAAGGGGCCGGAAAGAGCAGTTCTTC
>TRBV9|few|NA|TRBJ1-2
CASSVAVDSGYTF
TGTGCCAGCAGCGTAGCAGTGGACAGCGGCTACACCTTC
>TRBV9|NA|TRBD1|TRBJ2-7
CASSVTGQWTEQYF
TGTGCCAGCAGCGTTACGGGACAGTGGACCGAGCAGTACTTC
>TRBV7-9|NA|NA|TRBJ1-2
CASSGVGSSESYTF
TGTGCCAGCAGCGGCGTGGGATCTAGCGAAAGCTACACCTTC
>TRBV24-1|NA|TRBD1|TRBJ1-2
CATSDFSQGQGYTF
TGTGCCACCAGTGATTTCTCACAGGGGCAGGGCTACACCTTC
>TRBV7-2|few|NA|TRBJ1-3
CASSSYMGFSGNTIYF
TGTGCCAGCAGCTCTTATATGGGATTCTCTGGAAACACCATATATTTT
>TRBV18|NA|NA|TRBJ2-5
CASSPQQETQYF
TGTGCCAGCTCACCTCAGCAAGAGACCCAGTACTTC
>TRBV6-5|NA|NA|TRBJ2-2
CASRTGGANTGELFF
TGTGCCAGCAGGACTGGCGGGGCGAACACCGGGGAGCTGTTTTTT
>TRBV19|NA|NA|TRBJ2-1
CASSLGGRKLNGEQFF
TGTGCCAGTAGTCTTGGAGGGCGGAAACTCAATGGTGAGCAGTTCTTC
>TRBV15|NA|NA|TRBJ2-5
CATSRDQGFQETQYF
TGTGCCACCAGCAGAGATCAAGGATTCCAAGAGACCCAGTACTTC
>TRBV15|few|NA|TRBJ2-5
CATSRDRAGYETQYF
TGTGCCACCAGCAGAGATAGGGCGGGGTACGAGACCCAGTACTTC
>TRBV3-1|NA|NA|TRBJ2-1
CASSPWAPYNEQFF
TGTGCCAGCAGCCCTTGGGCCCCCTACAATGAGCAGTTCTTC
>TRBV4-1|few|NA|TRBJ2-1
CASSQDRGIHNNEQFF
TGCGCCAGCAGCCAAGATCGCGGGATCCACAACAATGAGCAGTTCTTC
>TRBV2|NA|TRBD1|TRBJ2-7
CASHLGQGTYEQYF
TGTGCCAGCCACTTGGGACAGGGAACCTACGAGCAGTACTTC
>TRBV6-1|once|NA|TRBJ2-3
CASSEAFKGNTQYF
TGTGCCAGCAGTGAAGCTTTTAAGGGGAATACGCAGTATTTT
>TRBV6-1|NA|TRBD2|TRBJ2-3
CASSGLGRGGRTDTQYF
TGTGCCAGCAGTGGACTGGGGCGGGGGGGCCGCACAGATACGCAGTATTTT
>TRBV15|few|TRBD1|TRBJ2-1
CATSRMLGQNLRNEQFF
TGTGCCACCAGCAGAATGCTGGGACAGAACCTTCGGAATGAGCAGTTCTTC
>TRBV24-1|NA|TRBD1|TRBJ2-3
CATSDFGTGDLRRPTDTQYF
TGTGCCACCAGTGATTTCGGGACAGGGGACCTCCGCCGACCCACAGATACGCAGTATTTT
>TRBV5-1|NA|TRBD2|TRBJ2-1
CASSLDGAGGPRYNEQFF
TGCGCCAGCAGCTTGGACGGGGCGGGAGGGCCGCGGTACAATGAGCAGTTCTTC
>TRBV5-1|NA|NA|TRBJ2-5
CASSKGLGETQYF
TGCGCCAGCAGCAAAGGACTGGGGGAGACCCAGTACTTC
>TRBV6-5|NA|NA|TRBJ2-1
CASNKGPSYNEQFF
TGTGCCAGCAATAAGGGGCCCTCCTACAATGAGCAGTTCTTC
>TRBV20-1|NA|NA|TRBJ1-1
CSAPGLANTEAFF
TGCAGTGCTCCCGGACTAGCGAACACTGAAGCTTTCTTT
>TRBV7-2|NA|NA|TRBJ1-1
CASSLGRGRNTEAFF
TGTGCCAGCAGCTTAGGGCGGGGGCGGAACACTGAAGCTTTCTTT
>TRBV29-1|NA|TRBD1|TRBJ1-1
CSVGTGGGTEAFF
TGCAGCGTTGGGACAGGGGGCGGCACTGAAGCTTTCTTT
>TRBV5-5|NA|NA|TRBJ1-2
CASSFSGTNGYTF
TGTGCCAGCAGCTTCTCGGGGACTAATGGCTACACCTTC
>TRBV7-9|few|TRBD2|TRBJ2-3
CASSRFAGGADTQYF
TGTGCCAGCAGCCGCTTCGCGGGGGGGGCAGATACGCAGTATTTT